The entry below describes one TCR beta chain. At a deep level, the assay was run. The assay was immunoSEQ multiplex PCR, and TCRdb's table has in-frame clones only and misses some. The table has roughly 510,000 clones, 60% to 80% seen once. The data were obtained in a study of shared clonotypes between healthy human individuals. Germline lookup yields CDR1 SGDLS and CDR2 YYNGEE. The ends lost 0 bases at V and 10 bases at J; junction bases unmatched: 11. This CDR3 region has 16 residues. The clonotype was recovered from a woman aged 40 to 50 in good health. Some clones in this sample may be carry-over from other donors' samples. The sample was PBMCs. This chain joins TRBV9 and TRBJ2-1; 9 bases fit TRBD2. The CDR3 reads CASSVVPLAGPREQFF. The CDR3 region has the DNA TGTGCCAGCAGCGTAGTTCCCCTAGCGGGACCAAGAGAGCAGTTCTTC. The whole variable domain, filled in from reference TRBV9 and TRBJ2-1, reads DSGVTQTPKHLITATGQRVTLRCSPRSGDLSVYWYQQSLDQGLQFLIQYYNGEERAKGNILERFSAQQFPDLHSELNLSSLELGDSALYFCASSVVPLAGPREQFFGPGTRLTVL.